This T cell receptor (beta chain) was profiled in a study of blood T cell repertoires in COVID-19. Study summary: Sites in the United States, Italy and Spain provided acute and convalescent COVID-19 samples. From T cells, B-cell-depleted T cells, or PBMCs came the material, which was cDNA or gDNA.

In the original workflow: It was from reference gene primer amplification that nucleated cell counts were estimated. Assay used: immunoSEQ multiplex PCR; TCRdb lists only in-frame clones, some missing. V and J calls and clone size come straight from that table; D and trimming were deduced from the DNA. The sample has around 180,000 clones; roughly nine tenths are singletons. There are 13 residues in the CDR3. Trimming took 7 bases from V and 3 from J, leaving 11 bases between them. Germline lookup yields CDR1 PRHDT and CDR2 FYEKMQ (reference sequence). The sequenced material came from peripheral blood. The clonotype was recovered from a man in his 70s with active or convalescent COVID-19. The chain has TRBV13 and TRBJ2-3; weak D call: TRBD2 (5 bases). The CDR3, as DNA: TGTGCCAGCACCATTAGCGTTACAGATACGCAGTATTTT. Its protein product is CASTISVTDTQYF.